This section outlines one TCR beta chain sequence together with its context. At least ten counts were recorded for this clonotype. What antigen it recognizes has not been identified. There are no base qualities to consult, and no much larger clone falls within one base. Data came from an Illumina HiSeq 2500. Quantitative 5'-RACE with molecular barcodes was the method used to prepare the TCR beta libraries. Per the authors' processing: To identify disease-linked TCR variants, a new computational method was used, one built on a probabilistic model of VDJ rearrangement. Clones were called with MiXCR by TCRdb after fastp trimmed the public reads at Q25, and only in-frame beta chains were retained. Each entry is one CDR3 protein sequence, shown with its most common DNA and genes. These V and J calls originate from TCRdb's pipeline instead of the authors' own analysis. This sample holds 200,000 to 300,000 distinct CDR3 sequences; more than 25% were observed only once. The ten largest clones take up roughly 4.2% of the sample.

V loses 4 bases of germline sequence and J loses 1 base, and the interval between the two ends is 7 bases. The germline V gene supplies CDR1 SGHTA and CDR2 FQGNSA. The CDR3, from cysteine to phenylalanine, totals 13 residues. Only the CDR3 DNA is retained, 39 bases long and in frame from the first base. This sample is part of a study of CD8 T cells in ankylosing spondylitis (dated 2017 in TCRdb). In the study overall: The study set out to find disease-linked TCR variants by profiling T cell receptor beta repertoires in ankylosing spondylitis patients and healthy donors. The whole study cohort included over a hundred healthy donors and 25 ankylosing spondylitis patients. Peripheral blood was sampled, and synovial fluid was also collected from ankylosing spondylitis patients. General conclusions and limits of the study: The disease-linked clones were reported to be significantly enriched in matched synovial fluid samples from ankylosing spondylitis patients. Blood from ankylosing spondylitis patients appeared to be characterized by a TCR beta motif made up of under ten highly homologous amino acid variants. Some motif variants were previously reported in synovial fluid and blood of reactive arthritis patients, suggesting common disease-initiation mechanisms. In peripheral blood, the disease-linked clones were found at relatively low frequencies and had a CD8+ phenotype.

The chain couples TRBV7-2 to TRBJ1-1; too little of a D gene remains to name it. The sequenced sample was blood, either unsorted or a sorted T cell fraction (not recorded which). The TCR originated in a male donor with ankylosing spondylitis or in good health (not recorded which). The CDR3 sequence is CASSYGPNTEAFF. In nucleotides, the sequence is TGTGCCAGCAGCTACGGACCGAACACTGAAGCTTTCTTT. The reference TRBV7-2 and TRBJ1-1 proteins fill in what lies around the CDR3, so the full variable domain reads GAGVSQSPSNKVTEKGKDVELRCDPISGHTALYWYRQSLGQGLEFLIYFQGNSAPDKSGLPSDRFSAERTGGSVSTLTIQRTQQEDSAVYLCASSYGPNTEAFFGQGTRLTVV.